These 29 T cell receptor beta chains were sequenced from one sample in a study of cytomegalovirus exposure and HLA in healthy donors. This PCR relied on a set of 60 Vbeta primers and 13 Jbeta primers. Generated by immunoSEQ multiplex PCR, the TCRdb table keeps only in-frame clones and is missing some. The sample holds around 180,000 clones, around 80% seen once. Sequencing was done on a sample of PBMCs. These TCRs come from a young man in good health and CMV-seronegative.

This chain connects TRBV5-8 to TRBJ2-1, with D perhaps TRBD1 (5 bases). This CDR3 comprises 15 residues. Germline V gene data show CDR1 as SGHTS and CDR2 as YDEGEE. Trimming shortened V by 4 bases and J by 2 bases, and 13 bases separated the two germline ends. As DNA, the CDR3 is TGTGCCAGCAGCCGCCTTTTGGGGCCCTACAATGAGCAGTTCTTC. Its protein product is CASSRLLGPYNEQFF.

The V and J genes are TRBV5-1 and TRBJ1-3, with 7 nucleotides matching TRBD1. Germline lookup yields CDR1 SGHRS and CDR2 YFSETQ. Germline trimming cut 4 bases from V and 4 bases from J; bases unmatched to any gene: 11. The CDR3 consists of 16 residues. CDR3 region: CASSARTQGFGNTIYF. DNA of the CDR3: TGCGCCAGCAGCGCTAGAACACAGGGGTTCGGAAACACCATATATTTT.

This rearrangement joins TRBV10-1 to TRBJ2-1, with a weak D call TRBD2 (5 bases). V lost 5 bases, J lost 4 bases, and 12 bases lay in between. The V gene's germline CDR1 is WNHNN and CDR2 SYGVQD (reference sequence). CDR3 length equals 14 residues. The CDR3 coding sequence is TGCGCCAGCAGTCGGGGAGTCGCATACAATGAGCAGTTCTTC. Translation gives CASSRGVAYNEQFF.

The chain carries TRBV29-1 and TRBJ2-5; TRBD1 might be the D (6 bases). TRBJ2-7 explains the end of the DNA better; the J call may be wrong. CDR3 length equals 14 residues. Germline V gene data show CDR1 as SQVTM and CDR2 as ANQGSEA. The CDR3 DNA reads as TGCAGCGTTGTGGAACGACAGGAGCCCTACGAGCAGTACTTC. Translating it yields CSVVERQEPYEQYF.

The rearrangement joins TRBV2 to TRBJ1-1, with a possible D match to TRBD1 (5 bases). The V and J ends lost 8 bases and 7 bases respectively, with 11 bases between them. This CDR3 is built from 11 residues. CDR1 is SNHLY and CDR2 is FYNNEI in the germline V gene. The CDR3, as DNA: TGTGCCAGCGTGTTCGGGGGTGAAGCTTTCTTT. It translates to CASVFGGEAFF.

The chain couples TRBV2 to TRBJ1-2, with TRBD1 matching 9 bases. Unmatched junction bases numbered 6, after V lost 1 base and J lost 6 bases. The CDR3 is made up of 15 amino acids. Germline V lookup: CDR1 SNHLY, CDR2 FYNNEI. The chain's CDR3 is CASSEVPGQGDGYTF. CDR3 sequence (DNA): TGTGCCAGCAGTGAAGTGCCGGGACAGGGCGATGGCTACACCTTC. The variable domain in full, with the rest retrieved from reference TRBV2 and TRBJ1-2, is EPEVTQTPSHQVTQMGQEVILRCVPISNHLYFYWYRQILGQKVEFLVSFYNNEISEKSEIFDDQFSVERPDGSNFTLKIRSTKLEDSAMYFCASSEVPGQGDGYTFGSGTRLTVV.

The chain uses TRBV7-9 and TRBJ2-7, with 7 positions matching TRBD2. The CDR3 totals 13 residues. In germline, CDR1 is SEHNR, CDR2 FQNEAQ (reference sequence). J lost 4 bases, V lost 5 bases, and 5 bases had no gene match. CDR3 sequence: CASSRGEGYEQYF. CDR3 nucleotides: TGTGCCAGCAGCCGGGGGGAGGGGTACGAGCAGTACTTC.

The chain combines TRBV4-3 with TRBJ1-2; TRBD1 matches at 8 bases. The CDR3 loop spans 15 amino acids. From germline, CDR1 is LGHNA and CDR2 YSLEER. Unmatched junction bases numbered 5, after V lost 3 bases and J lost 2 bases. CDR3 protein: CASSQDRVGNYGYTF. The CDR3 DNA follows: TGCGCCAGCAGCCAGGACAGGGTGGGGAACTATGGCTACACCTTC.

The chain couples TRBV28 to TRBJ1-2, with 9 nucleotides matching TRBD1. There are 11 residues in the CDR3. Trimming removed 8 bases from V and 10 bases from J; junction bases left unmatched: 5. CDR1 MDHEN and CDR2 SYDVKM come from the germline V gene. In nucleotides, the CDR3 is TGTGCCAGCCAAAGGACAGGGGACTACACCTTC. This translates into CASQRTGDYTF.

The chain couples TRBV7-9 to TRBJ2-1, with 13 bases fitting TRBD2. Germline CDR1 and CDR2: SEHNR and FQNEAQ (reference sequence). The CDR3 loop spans 15 amino acids. Trimming at V came to 5 bases and at J to 6 bases, leaving 4 bases not matched to a gene. The CDR3 reads CASSRTSGRANEQFF. In nucleotides, the CDR3 is TGTGCCAGCAGCCGTACTAGCGGGAGGGCCAATGAGCAGTTCTTC.

The chain uses TRBV4-2 and TRBJ2-3; the match to TRBD2 covers 8 bases. CDR1 and CDR2 from the germline V gene are LGHNA and YNFKEQ. Trimming cost V 1 base and J 5 bases; bases outside gene matches: 5. The CDR3 is made up of 15 amino acids. For the CDR3, the DNA is TGTGCCAGCAGCCAAGTTGGCGGGGGGTTAGATACGCAGTATTTT. It yields the protein CASSQVGGGLDTQYF.

The chain joins TRBV19 to TRBJ2-7, with a weak D call TRBD1 (5 bases). This CDR3 spans 12 amino acids. V lost 6 bases and J lost 6, with 12 bases in between. Germline loops: CDR1 LNHDA, CDR2 SQIVND (reference sequence). CDR3 protein: CASSPTGSEQYF. The CDR3 coding sequence is TGTGCCAGTAGCCCCACAGGTTCCGAGCAGTACTTC. Together with reference TRBV19 and TRBJ2-7, the CDR3 gives the full variable domain: DGGITQSPKYLFRKEGQNVTLSCEQNLNHDAMYWYRQDPGQGLRLIYYSQIVNDFQKGDIAEGYSVSREKKESFPLTVTSAQKNPTAFYLCASSPTGSEQYFGPGTRLTVT.

The J gene is TRBJ2-1, the V gene TRBV19; 15 bases match TRBD2. CDR1 is LNHDA, CDR2 SQIVND, per germline (reference sequence). This CDR3 has 16 residues. Unmatched junction bases numbered 6, after V lost 5 bases and J lost 7 bases. In nucleotides, the CDR3 is TGTGCCAGTAGTTCCGGGACTAGCGGGAGGAGGAATGAGCAGTTCTTC. Its translation is CASSSGTSGRRNEQFF. Filled out from reference TRBV19 and TRBJ2-1, the complete variable domain reads DGGITQSPKYLFRKEGQNVTLSCEQNLNHDAMYWYRQDPGQGLRLIYYSQIVNDFQKGDIAEGYSVSREKKESFPLTVTSAQKNPTAFYLCASSSGTSGRRNEQFFGPGTRLTVL.

This clone was counted a single time. This chain connects TRBV27 to TRBJ2-3; 14 bases line up with TRBD2. Per germline, CDR1 MNHEY and CDR2 SMNVEV (reference sequence). This CDR3 contains 17 residues. V shed 7 bases and J 0 bases; nucleotides not matched to a gene: 6. The chain's CDR3 is CASTTSGRGSSTDTQYF. CDR3 nucleotide sequence: TGTGCCAGCACGACTAGCGGGAGGGGTTCTAGCACAGATACGCAGTATTTT.

CDR3 nucleotides: TGTGCCAGTAACTACGGACAGGGGGACACCATATATTTT. It specifies CASNYGQGDTIYF. The V call is TRBV19, the J call TRBJ1-3; TRBD1 agrees at 10 bases. With 7 bases clipped from V and 8 bases from J, the junction kept 5 bases outside the gene matches. From germline, CDR1 is LNHDA and CDR2 SQIVND (reference sequence). The CDR3 is made up of 13 amino acids.

This chain joins TRBV7-9 and TRBJ2-7; no clear D gene. The germline CDR1 and CDR2 sequences are SEHNR and FQNEAQ (reference sequence). There are 13 residues in the CDR3. Trimming took off 5 bases at V and 3 bases at J, with 11 bases between the two ends. CDR3 protein: CASSKTFLYEQYF. CDR3 in DNA: TGTGCCAGCAGCAAGACATTCCTCTACGAGCAGTACTTC.

The V gene is TRBV5-1, the J gene TRBJ2-1; TRBD1 might be the D (5 bases). From germline, CDR1 is SGHRS and CDR2 YFSETQ. Deletions cut 4 bases from V and 8 bases from J, with 13 bases between. This CDR3 spans 13 amino acids. The CDR3 nucleotides are TGCGCCAGCAGCCCCAGGGTCAAAGATGAGCAGTTCTTC. The encoded protein is CASSPRVKDEQFF. Using reference TRBV5-1 and TRBJ2-1 for the parts outside the CDR3, the full variable domain is KAGVTQTPRYLIKTRGQQVTLSCSPISGHRSVSWYQQTPGQGLQFLFEYFSETQRNKGNFPGRFSGRQFSNSRSEMNVSTLELGDSALYLCASSPRVKDEQFFGPGTRLTVL.

This chain uses TRBV29-1 with TRBJ1-2, with D perhaps matching TRBD1 (5 bases). Trimming took 7 bases from V and 5 from J, leaving 14 bases between them. The length of the CDR3 is 12 residues. Germline V lookup: CDR1 SQVTM, CDR2 ANQGSEA. As DNA, the CDR3 is TGCAGCGCCTCGACTCAGGGATATGGCTACACCTTC. Translating gives CSASTQGYGYTF.

The CDR3 is CASSFSFQETQYF. The CDR3 DNA reads TGTGCCAGCAGCTTTAGCTTCCAAGAGACCCAGTACTTC. The V gene is TRBV7-9, the J gene TRBJ2-5; D gene ambiguous. The CDR3 spans 13 residues. Trimming shortened V by 3 bases and J by 1 base, and 6 bases separated the two germline ends. CDR1 is SEHNR and CDR2 is FQNEAQ in the germline V gene (reference sequence).

CDR3 protein: CAWSVLDRGNTEAFF. The CDR3 region has the DNA TGTGCCTGGAGTGTATTGGACAGGGGTAACACTGAAGCTTTCTTT. The rearrangement joins TRBV30 to TRBJ1-1, with 9 bases that match TRBD1. The V and J ends lost 0 bases and 2 bases, in that order; junction bases with no gene match: 4. The CDR3 covers 15 residues. Germline V gene data show CDR1 as GTSNPN and CDR2 as SVGIG (reference sequence).

The rearrangement links TRBV18 to TRBJ2-2; 7 bases are shared with TRBD1. This CDR3 is 16 amino acids long. Per germline, CDR1 KGHSH and CDR2 LQKENI. V lost 4 bases and J lost 4; bases outside the gene matches: 9. CDR3 region: CASSQTTTGLTGELFF. In DNA, the CDR3 is TGTGCCAGCTCACAAACGACGACAGGGCTCACCGGGGAGCTGTTTTTT.

The chain carries TRBV5-6 and TRBJ2-7, with a weak D call TRBD2 (6 bases). V lost 0 bases, J lost 2 bases, and 12 bases lay in between. CDR3 length: 15 amino acids. The germline V gene encodes CDR1 SGHDT and CDR2 YYEEEE. DNA of the CDR3: TGTGCCAGCAGCTTGGTCGGACTAAACACCTACGAGCAGTACTTC. Encoded protein: CASSLVGLNTYEQYF.

The chain uses TRBV6-5 and TRBJ1-1; perhaps TRBD1 as D (6 bases). With 5 bases removed from V and 11 bases from J, the gap between germline ends came to 12 bases. Germline CDR1 and CDR2: MNHEY and SVGAGI. The CDR3 extends over 11 amino acids. CDR3 residues: CASSQGGSAFF. CDR3 bases: TGTGCCAGCAGTCAAGGGGGTTCGGCTTTCTTT.

CDR3 loop: CASSLSAGGDYGYTF. CDR3 nucleotides: TGTGCCAGCAGCTTGTCTGCAGGCGGGGACTATGGCTACACCTTC. The V gene is TRBV5-5, the J gene TRBJ1-2; D is ambiguous. V gave up 1 base and J gave up 3 bases, with 13 bases separating them. The CDR3 is made up of 15 amino acids. Germline V gives CDR1 SGHKS, CDR2 YYEKEE (reference sequence).

The chain links TRBV7-9 to TRBJ2-7; D perhaps matches TRBD2 (7 bases). Trimming removed 5 bases at V and 7 bases at J, with 18 bases between. CDR1 is SEHNR and CDR2 is FQNEAQ in the germline V gene (reference sequence). CDR3 length: 14 amino acids. CDR3 bases: TGTGCCAGCAGCCAAGACGGGGGGCCGCGGGAGCAGTACTTC. This translates into CASSQDGGPREQYF.

The rearrangement joins TRBV6-5 to TRBJ2-7, with a weak D call TRBD2 (6 bases). The CDR3 contains 14 residues. V was trimmed by 2 bases and J by 6 bases, leaving 14 bases between them. Germline V CDR1 and CDR2: MNHEY, SVGAGI. The CDR3 is CASSYGQEGSEQYF. The CDR3 bases are TGTGCCAGCAGTTACGGCCAGGAGGGGTCCGAGCAGTACTTC.

The chain is built from TRBV9 and TRBJ2-5; 7 nucleotides agree with TRBD2. CDR1 is SGDLS, CDR2 YYNGEE, per germline. The CDR3 loop spans 17 amino acids. The ends lost 0 bases at V and 1 base at J; junction bases unmatched: 9. CDR3 sequence: CASSVGELAGVQETQYF. The CDR3 DNA follows: TGTGCCAGCAGCGTAGGCGAGTTAGCGGGTGTCCAAGAGACCCAGTACTTC.

The rearrangement uses TRBV7-2 and TRBJ1-6, with TRBD1 matching over 9 bases. Per germline, CDR1 SGHTA and CDR2 FQGNSA. Trimming took 4 bases from V and 7 from J; bases not matched to a gene: 8. The CDR3 is made up of 16 amino acids. DNA for the CDR3: TGTGCCAGCAGCTCACACCGGGACAGGGCAAATTCACCCCTCCACTTT. Protein product: CASSSHRDRANSPLHF.

The rearrangement joins TRBV19 to TRBJ2-7, with D maybe TRBD1 (6 bases). The CDR3 extends over 14 amino acids. The V end lost 6 bases, the J end lost 4 bases, and 16 bases lay between the germline ends. Looked up from germline, CDR1 is LNHDA and CDR2 is SQIVND (reference sequence). DNA for the CDR3: TGTGCCAGTAGGGGGCAGGGACAAGAATACGAGCAGTACTTC. Protein sequence: CASRGQGQEYEQYF.